This T cell receptor beta chain was retrieved from a study of T-cell memory formation after mild COVID-19. About the study: For the most part, TCR clusters were specific to one donor.

The CDR3 is 16 amino acids. Trimming pared 2 bases from V and 2 bases from J, leaving 16 bases between. CDR1 is MNHEY, CDR2 SMNVEV, per germline (reference sequence). Overall study results and limits: There was a balanced CD4/CD8 profile in clones contracting day 15 to 85, and later expanders leaned CD4+. Researchers report contracting CD4+ clones mostly in CM and EM, with CD8+ clones in EMRA.

UMIs and sample barcodes were carried by the TCR alpha and TCR beta cDNA libraries that 5'RACE produced using constant-segment primers. One entry per CDR3 protein results from TCRdb running MiXCR on the 5' RACE reads. The data hold about 560,000 distinct CDR3 sequences, with 20% to 25% observed a single time. This clonotype was recorded a few times. The antigen remains undetermined. J is TRBJ2-7 and V is TRBV27; D remains ambiguous. The sequenced sample was PBMCs or a T cell subset sorted from them (not recorded which). This TCR came from an adult woman who had mild COVID-19 (a few samples of this study predate the infection). Cell type and time point are not known. The CDR3 here is CASSLGPPGAAYEQYF. CDR3 DNA sequence: TGTGCCAGCAGTTTAGGACCTCCGGGTGCCGCCTACGAGCAGTACTTC.